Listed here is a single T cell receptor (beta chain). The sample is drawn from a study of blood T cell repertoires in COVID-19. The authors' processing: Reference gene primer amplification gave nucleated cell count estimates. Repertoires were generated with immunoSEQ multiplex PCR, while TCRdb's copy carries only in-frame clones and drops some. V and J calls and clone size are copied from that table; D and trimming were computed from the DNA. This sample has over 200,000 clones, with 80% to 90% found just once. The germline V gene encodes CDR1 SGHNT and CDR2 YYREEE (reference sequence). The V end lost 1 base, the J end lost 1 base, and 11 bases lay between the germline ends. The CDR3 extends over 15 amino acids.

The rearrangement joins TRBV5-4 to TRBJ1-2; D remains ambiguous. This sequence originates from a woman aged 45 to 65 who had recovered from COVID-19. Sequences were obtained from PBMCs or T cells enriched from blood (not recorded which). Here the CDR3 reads CASSLNSFLNYGYTF. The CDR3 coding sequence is TGTGCCAGCAGCTTGAACAGTTTTCTTAACTATGGCTACACCTTC.